Below are 16 T cell receptor beta chains sequenced from a single sample in a study of shared clonotypes between healthy human individuals. The method was immunoSEQ multiplex PCR; TCRdb's version includes in-frame clones alone and lacks a portion of them. The table shows approximately 2,000,000 clones, with just under 95% occurring only once. Naive-designated CD8 cells lacked CD45RO, were positively enriched for CCR7, and omitted terminally differentiated effector memory CD45RA+ cells. Sequenced sample: naive CD8+ T cells from PBMCs. The source is a man younger than 35 in good health. Some clones in this sample may be carry-over from other donors' samples.

V and J are TRBV29-1 and TRBJ2-1; 15 nucleotides align to TRBD2. Trimming removed 1 base from V and 3 bases from J; junction bases left unmatched: 13. This CDR3 region has 20 residues. Germline CDR1 is SQVTM and CDR2 is ANQGSEA. The DNA of the CDR3 is TGCAGCGTTGAAGGTGCTGTCGGACTAGCGGGAGGGTCGGGCTACAATGAGCAGTTCTTC. Its translation: CSVEGAVGLAGGSGYNEQFF.

The chain has TRBV7-9 and TRBJ1-3; D not resolved. The V gene's germline CDR1 is SEHNR and CDR2 FQNEAQ (reference sequence). V was clipped by 7 bases and J by 0 bases, with 7 bases between them. The CDR3 length is 13 residues. The CDR3: CASTTSSGNTIYF. The CDR3 DNA reads as TGTGCCAGCACTACCAGCTCTGGAAACACCATATATTTT.

The rearrangement joins TRBV6-6 to TRBJ1-2; possibly TRBD1 for D (5 bases). CDR3 length equals 16 residues. Germline CDR1 reads MNHNY; CDR2 reads SVGAGI (reference sequence). Trimming cost V 5 bases and J 0 bases, with 16 bases left between them. CDR3 sequence (DNA): TGTGCCAGCAGTCCCTATCGCGGGGCTTCTAACTATGGCTACACCTTC. Translation gives CASSPYRGASNYGYTF.

Details on this clone: This specimen includes other DNA sequences encoding the same CDR3. The chain joins TRBV11-2 to TRBJ1-2; weak D call: TRBD1 (6 bases). The germline V gene encodes CDR1 SGHAT and CDR2 FQNNGV. The CDR3 extends over 12 amino acids. V dropped 1 base and J dropped 8 bases, with 8 bases sitting between them. The CDR3 here is CASSLGGLGYTF. CDR3 in DNA: TGTGCCAGCAGCTTAGGGGGGCTGGGCTACACCTTC.

The rearrangement uses TRBV2 and TRBJ2-1; 13 nucleotides line up with TRBD2. After removal of 6 bases from V and 9 bases from J, the junction contained 11 bases not matched to a gene. CDR1 is SNHLY, CDR2 FYNNEI, per germline. This CDR3 is 16 amino acids long. CDR3 in amino acids: CASSFGLAGVKGEQFF. CDR3 coding DNA: TGTGCCAGCAGCTTTGGACTAGCGGGAGTTAAGGGTGAGCAGTTCTTC.

The chain couples TRBV13 to TRBJ2-6, with D unresolved. Germline CDR1 is PRHDT and CDR2 is FYEKMQ (reference sequence). The V and J ends lost 5 bases and 3 bases respectively, with 8 bases between them. The CDR3 runs to 14 residues. This CDR3 is CASSPAGGANVLTF. The CDR3 DNA reads as TGTGCCAGCAGCCCCGCAGGTGGGGCCAACGTCCTGACTTTC.

The chain's CDR3 is CASSPRQASYEQYF. In DNA form, the CDR3 reads TGCGCCAGCAGCCCCCGACAGGCGTCCTACGAGCAGTACTTC. The chain joins TRBV4-1 to TRBJ2-7, with D tentatively TRBD1 (6 bases). There are 14 residues in the CDR3. Trimming took 4 bases from V and 1 from J, leaving 11 bases between them. The germline V gene encodes CDR1 MGHRA and CDR2 YSYEKL.

The sample holds one count of this clone. As DNA, the CDR3 is TGTGCCACCAGCAGAGTGGCAGGGGGCGGCTATGGCTACACCTTC. Encoded protein: CATSRVAGGGYGYTF. This rearrangement joins TRBV15 to TRBJ1-2, with TRBD1 identical over 8 bases. V lost 1 base, J lost 4 bases, and 5 bases stayed unmatched. Germline V lookup: CDR1 LNHNV, CDR2 YYDKDF (reference sequence). The CDR3 totals 15 residues.

The chain employs TRBV28 and TRBJ1-5; TRBD1 is a possible D gene (6 bases). Trimming left V 0 bases short and J 8 bases short, with 11 bases between. The CDR3 is made up of 14 amino acids. The germline V gene encodes CDR1 MDHEN and CDR2 SYDVKM. The CDR3 region is CASSLWTGKEPQHF. The CDR3 bases are TGTGCCAGCAGTTTATGGACAGGAAAGGAGCCCCAGCATTTT.

The V call is TRBV11-2, the J call TRBJ2-1; D possibly corresponds to TRBD1 (6 bases). The germline gives CDR1 SGHAT, CDR2 FQNNGV. This CDR3 is built from 15 residues. The V and J ends lost 5 bases and 0 bases respectively, with 11 bases between them. The CDR3, as DNA: TGTGCCAGCAGCCCCGACAGGAGCTCCTACAATGAGCAGTTCTTC. This sequence encodes CASSPDRSSYNEQFF. Together with reference TRBV11-2 and TRBJ2-1, the CDR3 gives the full variable domain: EAGVAQSPRYKIIEKRQSVAFWCNPISGHATLYWYQQILGQGPKLLIQFQNNGVVDDSQLPKDRFSAERLKGVDSTLKIQPAKLEDSAVYLCASSPDRSSYNEQFFGPGTRLTVL.

V usage is TRBV28 and J usage is TRBJ2-1; D call uncertain. The CDR3 sequence is 12 residues long. Trimming removed 2 bases from V and 8 bases from J, with 7 bases in between. Germline values: CDR1 MDHEN, CDR2 SYDVKM. CDR3 sequence reads: CASSLTGDEQFF. DNA of the CDR3: TGTGCCAGCAGTTTAACCGGCGATGAGCAGTTCTTC.

The gene calls are TRBV9 and TRBJ2-3; D gene ambiguous. This CDR3 spans 14 amino acids. Trimming took 0 bases from V and 2 from J, leaving 7 bases between them. The germline CDR1 and CDR2 sequences are SGDLS and YYNGEE. The CDR3 loop is CASSVVPNTDTQYF. In nucleotides, the CDR3 is TGTGCCAGCAGCGTAGTTCCAAACACAGATACGCAGTATTTT.

The sample holds a few counts of this clone. The rearrangement uses TRBV27 and TRBJ1-2; a weak D match, TRBD1 (6 bases). Germline V lookup: CDR1 MNHEY, CDR2 SMNVEV (reference sequence). With 5 bases removed from V and 8 bases from J, the gap between germline ends came to 15 bases. The CDR3 runs 13 residues. This CDR3 is CASSSSGARGYTF. For the CDR3, the DNA is TGTGCCAGCAGTAGCTCGGGGGCGCGGGGCTACACCTTC.

This sequence joins TRBV6-7 and TRBJ2-1; no clear D. TRBV6-7 is an ORF for which the function is uncertain. V lost 7 bases and J lost 0, with 1 base in between. The CDR3 loop spans 11 amino acids. CDR3 DNA sequence: TGTGCCAGCACCTCCTACAATGAGCAGTTCTTC. This gives the protein CASTSYNEQFF.

V gene TRBV29-1 combines with J gene TRBJ1-2, with D possibly TRBD1 on 5 matching bases. Trimming took 6 bases from V and 4 from J, leaving 15 bases between them. CDR1 is SQVTM, CDR2 ANQGSEA, per germline. The CDR3 is 13 residues long. CDR3 bases: TGCAGCGTCGGGGGGGAATACGTCTATGGCTACACCTTC. This encodes CSVGGEYVYGYTF.

This chain joins TRBV9 and TRBJ1-3; D is perhaps TRBD1 (6 bases). Germline values: CDR1 SGDLS, CDR2 YYNGEE. V lost 3 bases and J 0 bases, leaving 13 bases between the germline ends. The CDR3 is 16 residues long. The CDR3 nucleotides read TGTGCCAGCAGCGCGTCACGGGGGCTCTCTGGAAACACCATATATTTT. It is translated as CASSASRGLSGNTIYF.